This is a list of T cell receptor beta chains from one sample in a study of control samples from healthy donors and cancer patients. Clones were sequenced by immunoSEQ multiplex PCR, and TCRdb holds only the in-frame ones, with some missing. The sample lists around 140,000 clones, roughly 90% seen once, with around 2.1% in the top ten. What was sequenced was blood. These receptors originate from a woman in her forties or fifties in good health. CDR3s include the opening cysteine and the closing phenylalanine or tryptophan.

v_call: TRBV3-1/TRBV3-2; j_call: TRBJ1-2; cdr3_aa: CASSQGQGFEYGYTF
v_call: TRBV18; j_call: TRBJ2-7; cdr3_aa: CASSPSQGPYEQYF
v_call: TRBV29-1; j_call: TRBJ1-1; cdr3_aa: CSALGRVNTEAFF
v_call: TRBV3-1/TRBV3-2; j_call: TRBJ2-3; cdr3_aa: CASSPTSGGETDTQYF
v_call: TRBV28; j_call: TRBJ1-2; cdr3_aa: CASSPSPQRGGYTF
v_call: TRBV7-2; j_call: TRBJ2-2; cdr3_aa: CASSLGLLRAGELFF
v_call: TRBV19; j_call: TRBJ1-1; cdr3_aa: CASIPRNAEAFF
v_call: TRBV14; j_call: TRBJ1-1; cdr3_aa: CASSPYGTEAFF
v_call: TRBV10-3; j_call: TRBJ1-4; cdr3_aa: CAISEGDSANEKLFF
v_call: TRBV5-1; j_call: TRBJ1-2; cdr3_aa: CASSLGPSNYGYTF
v_call: TRBV2; j_call: TRBJ2-7; cdr3_aa: CASSTGTSGRSSYEQYF
v_call: TRBV27; j_call: TRBJ1-2; cdr3_aa: CASSLWGQGTNGYTF
v_call: TRBV6-1; j_call: TRBJ1-1; cdr3_aa: CASTSEWNTEAFF
v_call: TRBV19; j_call: TRBJ2-7; cdr3_aa: CASSIVGVGNEQYF
v_call: TRBV5-1; j_call: TRBJ2-2; cdr3_aa: CASSPQGGIGELFF
v_call: TRBV21-1; j_call: TRBJ2-3; cdr3_aa: CAARGRTDTQYF
v_call: TRBV27; j_call: TRBJ1-6; cdr3_aa: CASGQAWDSPLHF
v_call: TRBV10-2; j_call: TRBJ2-7; cdr3_aa: CASRQGSYEQYF
v_call: TRBV12-3/TRBV12-4; j_call: TRBJ1-1; cdr3_aa: CASSLKGRTEAFF
v_call: TRBV1; j_call: TRBJ2-7; cdr3_aa: CTSSPGLDRADF
v_call: TRBV19; j_call: TRBJ1-4; cdr3_aa: CASLNRGSSNEKLFF
v_call: TRBV6-4; j_call: TRBJ1-2; cdr3_aa: CASSDSGRNYGYTF
v_call: TRBV7-8; j_call: TRBJ2-7; cdr3_aa: CASSLGGSVYYEQYF
v_call: TRBV5-4; j_call: TRBJ2-5; cdr3_aa: CASSLGGGLASRQETQYF
v_call: TRBV21-1; j_call: TRBJ1-5; cdr3_aa: CASSKVPSRRDIGNQPQHF
v_call: TRBV29-1; j_call: TRBJ1-1; cdr3_aa: CSVDRGRTEAFF
v_call: TRBV5-1; j_call: TRBJ1-1; cdr3_aa: CASDKGTGASNTEAFF
v_call: TRBV19; j_call: TRBJ2-1; cdr3_aa: CASSTRGGRVNEQFF
v_call: TRBV28; j_call: TRBJ2-5; cdr3_aa: CASSLWDGQGAQYF
v_call: TRBV28; j_call: TRBJ1-5; cdr3_aa: CASSRSAGNQPQHF
v_call: TRBV25-1; j_call: TRBJ1-1; cdr3_aa: CASSPWNRAGDTEAFF
v_call: TRBV6-6; j_call: TRBJ2-3; cdr3_aa: CASSMTVNTQYF
v_call: TRBV10-3; j_call: TRBJ1-2; cdr3_aa: CAISGGIYGYTF
v_call: TRBV7-9; j_call: TRBJ2-2; cdr3_aa: CASSSGSFSGRADTGELFF
v_call: TRBV15; j_call: TRBJ1-4; cdr3_aa: CATSRERVRTTNEKLFF
v_call: TRBV7-9; j_call: TRBJ1-3; cdr3_aa: CASSSGRNSGNTIYF
v_call: TRBV5-6; j_call: TRBJ2-3; cdr3_aa: CASSLPGKGGFTDTQYF
v_call: TRBV6-8; j_call: TRBJ2-3; cdr3_aa: CAPFPGGSRGTDTQYF
v_call: TRBV19; j_call: TRBJ2-5; cdr3_aa: CASRREGLFPETQYF
v_call: TRBV9; j_call: TRBJ1-4; cdr3_aa: CASSEGTTGANEKLFF
v_call: TRBV5-1; j_call: TRBJ1-1; cdr3_aa: CASSAGTDNTEAFF
v_call: TRBV19; j_call: TRBJ1-5; cdr3_aa: CASSIDRDQPQHF
v_call: TRBV6-5; j_call: TRBJ1-2; cdr3_aa: CASKDSFGNYGYTF
v_call: TRBV11-2; j_call: TRBJ2-2; cdr3_aa: CASSLVAGAPTGELFF
v_call: TRBV2; j_call: TRBJ2-1; cdr3_aa: CASSVSGAEQFF
v_call: TRBV5-1; j_call: TRBJ2-3; cdr3_aa: CASSIGGATDTQYF
v_call: TRBV4-1; j_call: TRBJ1-2; cdr3_aa: CASRRTGPGRGGYTF
v_call: TRBV28; j_call: TRBJ1-2; cdr3_aa: CASGLTGGFYGYTF
v_call: TRBV9; j_call: TRBJ1-3; cdr3_aa: CASSPSGSGNTIYF
v_call: TRBV5-1; j_call: TRBJ1-1; cdr3_aa: CASSLPGNTEAFF
v_call: TRBV9; j_call: TRBJ1-4; cdr3_aa: CASSVGQGATNEKLFF
v_call: TRBV7-8; j_call: TRBJ1-2; cdr3_aa: CASSPGTANYGYTF
v_call: TRBV27; j_call: TRBJ2-1; cdr3_aa: CASLKTSGIMFEQFF
v_call: TRBV7-2; j_call: TRBJ1-1; cdr3_aa: CASSSGQLNTEAFF
v_call: TRBV19; j_call: TRBJ1-5; cdr3_aa: CASTSRSNQPQHF
v_call: TRBV7-8; j_call: TRBJ2-5; cdr3_aa: CASSLDWGPETQYF
v_call: TRBV7-6; j_call: TRBJ2-2; cdr3_aa: CASSKETANTGELFF
v_call: TRBV4-2; j_call: TRBJ1-3; cdr3_aa: CASSQGRDSGNTIYF